These 14 T cell receptor beta chains were all obtained from the same sample, sequenced in a study of molecular identifiers for immune sequencing clone quantification. TCRdb ran MiXCR on the PCR reads and lists one entry per CDR3 protein. The table shows over 55,000 distinct CDR3 sequences, with about a sixth occurring only once. The material sequenced was naive CD8+ T cells from blood, with Jurkat cell RNA spiked in. Sample subset: FACS-sorted CD8+CD4-CCR7+CD45RA+ naive T cells. Receptor source: a human donor in good health. Some libraries in this study had Jurkat cell RNA spiked in.

Points on this clonotype: A much more abundant neighbour one base away suggests this may be a read error. The chain joins TRBV6-1 to TRBJ1-4; D remains ambiguous. There are 15 residues in the CDR3. Germline CDR1 MNHNS, CDR2 SASEGT. Written as DNA, the CDR3 is TGTGCCAGCGTTTTCACGGAAGCAACTAATGTAAAACTGTTTTTT. Amino acids: CASVFTEATNVKLFF.

Ten or more counts support this clonotype. The rearrangement uses TRBV12-3 or TRBV12-4 and TRBJ2-3; D is ambiguous. Trimming left V 0 bases short and J 2 bases short, with 6 bases between. CDR3 size: 14 residues. The CDR3 loop is CASSLALFTDTQYF. The CDR3 bases are TGTGCCAGCAGTTTAGCCTTATTCACAGATACGCAGTATTTT.

About this clonotype itself: A read error may explain this, as a much larger clone is one base away. V and J are TRBV15 and TRBJ1-5; D remains unclear. With 1 base removed from V and 3 bases from J, the gap between germline ends came to 7 bases. The germline CDR1 and CDR2 sequences are LNHNV and YYDKDF (reference sequence). The CDR3 sequence is 14 residues long. The CDR3 loop reads CATSRVRLNQPQHF. CDR3 nucleotide sequence: TGTGCCACCAGCAGAGTGAGGCTCAATCAGCCCCAGCATTTT.

The CDR3 region is CASRLGQLYEQYF. The CDR3 DNA follows: TGTGCCAGCAGACTGGGACAGCTTTACGAGCAGTACTTC. This chain uses TRBV6-2 or TRBV6-3 with TRBJ2-7; 7 nucleotides line up with TRBD1. The CDR3 is 13 amino acids. J was trimmed by 4 bases and V by 6 bases; bases with no gene match: 6. In germline, CDR1 is MNHEY, CDR2 SVGEGT.

This clonotype was recorded a few times. V is TRBV12-3 or TRBV12-4 and J is TRBJ2-7; either TRBD1 or TRBD2 may supply D (5 bases each). The V and J ends lost 5 bases and 2 bases respectively, with 13 bases between them. This CDR3 is 14 amino acids long. The CDR3 sequence is CASSTTGLTYEQYF. The DNA of the CDR3 is TGTGCCAGCAGTACTACAGGACTGACCTACGAGCAGTACTTC.

This clonotype was observed at least ten times. The chain uses TRBV4-3 and TRBJ2-7; the D gene is possibly TRBD2 (6 bases). Germline lookup yields CDR1 LGHNA and CDR2 YSLEER. V lost 0 bases and J lost 3, with 12 bases in between. The CDR3 runs 15 residues. Written as DNA, the CDR3 is TGCGCCAGCAGCCAAGAACGGGACTCAGGCTACGAGCAGTACTTC. Protein: CASSQERDSGYEQYF.

The count of this clonotype is one. One base away lies a much larger clone, so this may be a sequencing read error. This chain links TRBV29-1 with TRBJ2-7; 10 bases align to TRBD2. The germline V gene has CDR1 SQVTM and CDR2 ANQGSEA. This CDR3 region has 13 residues. The trim removed 6 bases at V and 6 bases at J, leaving 8 bases unmatched. In DNA form, the CDR3 reads TGCAGCGTCTCTAGCGGGAGTTTGTGCGAGCAGTACTTC. Its translation: CSVSSGSLCEQYF.

As to this clonotype: Being one base from a much bigger clone, this may be a read error. The gene calls are TRBV19 and TRBJ1-1; D not resolved. Germline lookup yields CDR1 LNHDA and CDR2 SQIVND (reference sequence). The CDR3 loop spans 14 amino acids. With 5 bases removed from V and 6 bases from J, the gap between germline ends came to 16 bases. CDR3 nucleotides: TGTGCCAGTAGTCCCCCGACCCGGTTGGCTGAAGCTTTCTTT. It encodes CASSPPTRLAEAFF.

The genes are TRBV30 and TRBJ1-5, with 9 positions matching TRBD1. CDR1 is GTSNPN and CDR2 is SVGIG in the germline V gene (reference sequence). There are 17 residues in the CDR3. CDR3 loop: CARSLGQGRYSNQPQHF. Written as DNA, the CDR3 is TGTGCTCGGAGTTTGGGACAGGGTCGTTATAGCAATCAGCCCCAGCATTTT.

With respect to this clonotype: A read error may produce the germline difference seen at one junction end. This rearrangement joins TRBV7-6 to TRBJ1-5, with D unclear. The CDR3 runs to 15 residues. CDR1 is SGHVS, CDR2 FNYEAQ, per germline. Here the CDR3 reads CARSSAHNSNQPQHF. The CDR3 region has the DNA TGTGCCCGCAGCAGCGCCCATAATAGCAATCAGCCCCAGCATTTT.

This clonotype has a count of ten or more. The chain recombines TRBV27 with TRBJ1-6; D is possibly TRBD1 (6 bases). Trimming took 5 bases from V and 6 from J, leaving 20 bases between them. The CDR3 is 17 residues long. Germline V gene sequence: CDR1 MNHEY, CDR2 SMNVEV (reference sequence). The CDR3 here is CASSPWFDQGSNSPLHF. DNA of the CDR3: TGTGCCAGCAGTCCATGGTTTGATCAGGGGAGTAATTCACCCCTCCACTTT.

A note on this clonotype: One junction end does not reproduce the germline sequence, and a read error may be involved. This chain links TRBV30 with TRBJ1-2; no definite D call. The CDR3 totals 12 residues. Germline V lookup: CDR1 GTSNPN, CDR2 SVGIG (reference sequence). The CDR3 loop reads CAWNPGIYGHTF. The CDR3 nucleotides read TGTGCCTGGAATCCTGGGATCTATGGCCACACCTTC. Filled out from reference TRBV30 and TRBJ1-2, the complete variable domain reads SQTIHQWPATLVQPVGSPLSLECTVEGTSNPNLYWYRQAAGRGLQLLFYSVGIGQISSEVPQNLSASRPQDRQFILSSKKLLLSDSGFYLCAWNPGIYGHTFGSGTRLTVV.

The sample holds many counts of this clonotype. The DNA for the CDR3 is TGTGCCAGCAGGGTGTACAGCACTGAAGCTTTCTTT. Protein sequence: CASRVYSTEAFF. The chain carries TRBV11-2 and TRBJ1-1; no firm D call. Trimming removed 6 bases at V and 4 bases at J, with 9 bases between. The CDR3 is 12 amino acids. CDR1 SGHAT and CDR2 FQNNGV come from the germline V gene.

This clonotype has more than one count but fewer than ten. V usage is TRBV24-1 and J usage is TRBJ2-5; D is perhaps TRBD1 (5 bases). V lost 2 bases to trimming and J lost 4 bases, with 13 bases between them. Germline lookup yields CDR1 KGHDR and CDR2 SFDVKD. The CDR3 loop spans 15 amino acids. The CDR3 nucleotides read TGTGCCACCAGTGATTCAGACAGACTCGGAGAGACCCAGTACTTC. Translation: CATSDSDRLGETQYF.